These 2 T cell receptor beta chains were sequenced from one sample in a study of T cell responses to AZD1222 COVID-19 vaccine. The assay was immunoSEQ multiplex PCR, and TCRdb's table has in-frame clones only and misses some. Of 90,000 to 110,000 clones listed, 82% are singletons. Sequencing was performed on peripheral blood, taken on day 0 of AZD1222 vaccination. The receptors stem from an adult in good health.

CDR3 in DNA: TGTGCCAGCAGGTCCTCGGGTGAAGCTTTCTTT. This sequence encodes CASRSSGEAFF. The gene calls are TRBV3-1 (or the pseudogene TRBV3-2) and TRBJ1-1; D is unclear. Germline V gene data show CDR1 as LGHDT and CDR2 as YNNKEL (reference sequence). The CDR3 runs to 11 residues. With 6 bases removed from V and 7 bases from J, the gap between germline ends came to 9 bases.

The chain links TRBV9 to TRBJ1-2; D perhaps matches TRBD1 (6 bases). Trimming cost V 0 bases and J 7 bases, with 16 bases left between them. CDR1 and CDR2 (germline): SGDLS, YYNGEE. The CDR3 has 15 residues. CDR3 DNA sequence: TGTGCCAGCAGCGTAGTATCAGGGGCCGTGGGTGGCTACACCTTC. Translated, it gives CASSVVSGAVGGYTF. Combining the CDR3 with reference TRBV9 and TRBJ1-2 gives the whole variable domain DSGVTQTPKHLITATGQRVTLRCSPRSGDLSVYWYQQSLDQGLQFLIQYYNGEERAKGNILERFSAQQFPDLHSELNLSSLELGDSALYFCASSVVSGAVGGYTFGSGTRLTVV.